The 11 T cell receptor beta chains listed next were all sequenced from one sample in a study of OX40 agonist ivuxolimab in advanced cancers. Sequencing used immunoSEQ multiplex PCR; TCRdb keeps in-frame clones, though not all of them. Of approximately 60,000 clones detected, around 87% appear once; the ten largest clones hold 0.3% to 0.4%. The starting material was CD4+ or CD8+ T cells sorted from blood, obtained in a trial of the OX40 agonist ivuxolimab. The receptors here all came from an adult with an advanced solid tumor such as melanoma, head and neck, liver or kidney cancer.

The chain has TRBV5-1 and TRBJ1-4, with D possibly TRBD1 on 5 matching bases. The CDR3 spans 17 residues. Germline V gene lookup returns CDR1 SGHRS and CDR2 YFSETQ. The V and J ends lost 2 bases and 8 bases respectively, with 22 bases between them. CDR3 sequence: CASSLGTGEGLGEKLFF. The CDR3 DNA sequence: TGCGCCAGCAGCTTAGGGACGGGCGAGGGACTCGGGGAAAAACTGTTTTTT.

The chain carries TRBV5-6 and TRBJ2-3, with D unresolved. V dropped 2 bases and J dropped 0 bases, with 10 bases sitting between them. Germline CDR1 is SGHDT and CDR2 is YYEEEE. The CDR3 runs 15 residues. The CDR3 DNA is TGTGCCAGCAGCTTAGACTCTACTAGCACAGATACGCAGTATTTT. It specifies CASSLDSTSTDTQYF.

This rearrangement joins TRBV5-4 to TRBJ2-2, with no clear D. Trimming shortened V by 4 bases and J by 5 bases, and 9 bases separated the two germline ends. The CDR3 is 13 residues long. CDR1 is SGHNT and CDR2 is YYREEE in the germline V gene (reference sequence). The CDR3 bases are TGTGCCAGCAGCCAAGGTCGTACCGGGGAGCTGTTTTTT. This encodes CASSQGRTGELFF.

The rearrangement uses TRBV18 and TRBJ2-5; 9 nucleotides align to TRBD1. The length of the CDR3 is 16 residues. Unmatched junction bases numbered 5, after V lost 2 bases and J lost 1 base. In germline, CDR1 is KGHSH, CDR2 LQKENI. DNA of the CDR3: TGTGCCAGCTCACCAGAGACAGGGGGACTCCAAGAGACCCAGTACTTC. It is translated as CASSPETGGLQETQYF.

Written as DNA, the CDR3 is TGTGCCAGCAGCCATCCCGGGGCAGGGGGCGATGCCGGGGAGCTGTTTTTT. This encodes CASSHPGAGGDAGELFF. V is TRBV4-2 and J is TRBJ2-2; TRBD1 matches at 8 bases. The CDR3 is 17 residues long. After removal of 3 bases from V and 6 bases from J, the junction contained 12 bases not matched to a gene. Germline-derived CDR1 and CDR2 are LGHNA and YNFKEQ.

The chain uses TRBV4-1 and TRBJ1-4; a weak D match, TRBD1 (6 bases). The CDR3 is 16 residues long. The V gene's germline CDR1 is MGHRA and CDR2 YSYEKL. Between the trimmed V and J ends, which lost 0 bases and 4 bases, there was a span of 12 bases. CDR3 sequence reads: CASSQEGTRSNEKLFF. The CDR3, as DNA: TGCGCCAGCAGCCAAGAAGGGACACGGAGTAATGAAAAACTGTTTTTT.

This sequence joins TRBV19 and TRBJ1-2; D may be TRBD1 (6 bases). The CDR3 is 13 amino acids. The V and J ends lost 4 bases and 4 bases respectively, with 10 bases between them. Germline CDR1 and CDR2: LNHDA and SQIVND (reference sequence). CDR3 protein: CASSTRDTYGYTF. The CDR3 coding sequence is TGTGCCAGTAGTACCCGGGACACCTATGGCTACACCTTC. Full variable domain (rest looked up from reference TRBV19 and TRBJ1-2): DGGITQSPKYLFRKEGQNVTLSCEQNLNHDAMYWYRQDPGQGLRLIYYSQIVNDFQKGDIAEGYSVSREKKESFPLTVTSAQKNPTAFYLCASSTRDTYGYTFGSGTRLTVV.

The V call is TRBV19, the J call TRBJ1-5, with D uncertain. CDR3 length equals 15 residues. Between the trimmed V and J ends, which lost 7 bases and 1 base, there was a span of 14 bases. Per the germline V gene, CDR1 is LNHDA and CDR2 is SQIVND (reference sequence). In DNA form, the CDR3 reads TGTGCCAGTACTCGACCGGGAGTAAGCAATCAGCCCCAGCATTTT. Translation gives CASTRPGVSNQPQHF.

The V and J genes are TRBV7-2 and TRBJ2-7; TRBD2 aligns across 9 bases. With 3 bases clipped from V and 3 bases from J, the junction kept 3 bases outside the gene matches. Germline CDR1 is SGHTA and CDR2 is FQGNSA. The CDR3 has 14 amino acids. CDR3 amino acids: CASSFSGGNYEQYF. DNA of the CDR3: TGTGCCAGCAGCTTTAGCGGGGGAAACTACGAGCAGTACTTC.

This CDR3 is CASSGDHNQPQHF. The CDR3 DNA reads as TGTGCCAGCAGTGGGGACCACAATCAGCCCCAGCATTTT. V gene TRBV6-5 combines with J gene TRBJ1-5, with TRBD1 as a possible D gene (5 bases). This CDR3 contains 13 residues. Germline assignment: CDR1 MNHEY and CDR2 SVGAGI. V was trimmed by 5 bases and J by 3 bases, leaving 8 bases between them.

The V gene is TRBV7-2, the J gene TRBJ2-5; D is undetermined. Germline V CDR1 and CDR2: SGHTA, FQGNSA. The CDR3 has 13 residues. V shed 8 bases and J shed 5 bases, with 15 bases lying between them. The CDR3 DNA follows: TGTGCCAGCGGCGAACTCTATCGGGAGACCCAGTACTTC. This translates into CASGELYRETQYF. Full variable domain (missing parts from reference TRBV7-2 and TRBJ2-5): GAGVSQSPSNKVTEKGKDVELRCDPISGHTALYWYRQSLGQGLEFLIYFQGNSAPDKSGLPSDRFSAERTGGSVSTLTIQRTQQEDSAVYLCASGELYRETQYFGPGTRLLVL.